This TCR beta chain was recorded in a study of human T cells and chemical hapten exposure. Study as a whole: Patients, predominantly female, presented with alopecia areata, totalis or universalis.

The time point denotes: pre-sensitization, week 0. Treatment here: therapeutic diphenylcyclopropenone sensitization with weekly scalp DPC. It was the library that attached unique molecular identifiers to individual cDNA molecules. MiXCR, run by TCRdb on the RACE reads, gives a single entry per CDR3 protein. The profile shows a few hundred thousand distinct CDR3 sequences, about 5.4% of them singletons. This clonotype showed up just a few times. Germline V gene lookup returns CDR1 SEHNR and CDR2 FQNEAQ (reference sequence). The CDR3 consists of 15 residues. Trimming shortened V by 1 base and J by 2 bases, and 8 bases separated the two germline ends.

The gene calls are TRBV7-9 and TRBJ1-4; D is unresolved. This TCR derives from a woman under 30 with alopecia areata. Some clones in this sample may be carry-over from other donors' samples. This sample comprised whole blood, obtained in connection with sensitization to the hapten diphenylcyclopropenone (DPC). CDR3 sequence (DNA): TGTGCCAGCAGCTTAGGGGTAACCACTAATGAAAAACTGTTTTTT. It yields the protein CASSLGVTTNEKLFF. The variable domain in full, with the rest retrieved from reference TRBV7-9 and TRBJ1-4, is DTGVSQNPRHKITKRGQNVTFRCDPISEHNRLYWYRQTLGQGPEFLTYFQNEAQLEKSRLLSDRFSAERPKGSFSTLEIQRTEQGDSAMYLCASSLGVTTNEKLFFGSGTQLSVL.